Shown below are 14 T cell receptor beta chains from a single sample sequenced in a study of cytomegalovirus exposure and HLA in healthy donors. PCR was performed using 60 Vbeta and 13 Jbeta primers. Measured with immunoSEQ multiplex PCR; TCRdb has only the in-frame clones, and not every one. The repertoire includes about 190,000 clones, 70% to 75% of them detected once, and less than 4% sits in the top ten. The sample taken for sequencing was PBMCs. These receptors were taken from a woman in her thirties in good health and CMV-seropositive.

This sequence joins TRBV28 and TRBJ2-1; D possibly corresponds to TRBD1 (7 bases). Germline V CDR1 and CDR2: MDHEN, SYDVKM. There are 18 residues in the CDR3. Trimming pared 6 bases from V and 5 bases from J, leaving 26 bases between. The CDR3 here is CASRDGGLRRGQDNEQFF. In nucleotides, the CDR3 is TGTGCCAGCAGAGATGGAGGTTTAAGGAGGGGGCAGGACAATGAGCAGTTCTTC.

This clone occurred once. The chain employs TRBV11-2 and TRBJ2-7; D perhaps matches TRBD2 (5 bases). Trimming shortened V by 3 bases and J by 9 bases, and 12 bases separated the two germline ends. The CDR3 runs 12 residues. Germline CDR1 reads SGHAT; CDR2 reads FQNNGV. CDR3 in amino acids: CASSFGRRGQYF. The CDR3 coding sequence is TGTGCCAGCAGCTTCGGGCGACGGGGGCAGTACTTC.

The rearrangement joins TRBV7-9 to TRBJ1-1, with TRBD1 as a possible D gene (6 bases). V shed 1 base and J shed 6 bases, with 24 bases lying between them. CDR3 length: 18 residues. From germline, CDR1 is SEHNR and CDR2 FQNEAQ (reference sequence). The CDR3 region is CASSLVGSGGPNRAEAFF. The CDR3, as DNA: TGTGCCAGCAGCTTAGTAGGGAGCGGGGGGCCCAACAGGGCTGAAGCTTTCTTT.

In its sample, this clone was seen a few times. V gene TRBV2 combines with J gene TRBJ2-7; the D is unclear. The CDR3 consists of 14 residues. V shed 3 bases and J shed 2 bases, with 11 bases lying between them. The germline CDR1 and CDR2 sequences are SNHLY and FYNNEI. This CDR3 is CASSEPSSAYEQYF. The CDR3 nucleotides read TGTGCCAGCAGTGAGCCGAGTTCCGCCTACGAGCAGTACTTC.

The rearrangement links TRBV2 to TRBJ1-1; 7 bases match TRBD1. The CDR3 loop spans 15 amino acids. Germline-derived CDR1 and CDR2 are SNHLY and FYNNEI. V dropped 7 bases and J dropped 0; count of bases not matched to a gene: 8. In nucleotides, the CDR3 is TGTGCCAGCATTGCGGGACAGAGCATGAACACTGAAGCTTTCTTT. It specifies CASIAGQSMNTEAFF.

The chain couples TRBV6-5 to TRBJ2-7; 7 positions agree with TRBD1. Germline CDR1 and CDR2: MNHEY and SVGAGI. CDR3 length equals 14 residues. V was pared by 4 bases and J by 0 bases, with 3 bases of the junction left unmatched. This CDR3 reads CASSLQGPSYEQYF. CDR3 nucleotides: TGTGCCAGCAGTTTACAGGGGCCCTCCTACGAGCAGTACTTC.

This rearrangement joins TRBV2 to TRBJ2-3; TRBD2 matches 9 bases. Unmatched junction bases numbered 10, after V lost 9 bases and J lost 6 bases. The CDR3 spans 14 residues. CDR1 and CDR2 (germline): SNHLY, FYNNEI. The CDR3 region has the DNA TGTGCCAGTAGGAGTGCGGGAGGGACGGATACGCAGTATTTT. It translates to CASRSAGGTDTQYF. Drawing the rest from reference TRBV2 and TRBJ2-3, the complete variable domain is EPEVTQTPSHQVTQMGQEVILRCVPISNHLYFYWYRQILGQKVEFLVSFYNNEISEKSEIFDDQFSVERPDGSNFTLKIRSTKLEDSAMYFCASRSAGGTDTQYFGPGTRLTVL.

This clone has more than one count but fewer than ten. The CDR3 DNA is TGTGCCAGCAATCAGGAGGTCAGTCTTGGAAACACCATATATTTT. Protein: CASNQEVSLGNTIYF. The chain uses TRBV6-6 and TRBJ1-3; unclear D gene. Per germline, CDR1 MNHNY and CDR2 SVGAGI (reference sequence). The CDR3 totals 15 residues. Trimming shortened V by 7 bases and J by 3 bases, and 16 bases separated the two germline ends.

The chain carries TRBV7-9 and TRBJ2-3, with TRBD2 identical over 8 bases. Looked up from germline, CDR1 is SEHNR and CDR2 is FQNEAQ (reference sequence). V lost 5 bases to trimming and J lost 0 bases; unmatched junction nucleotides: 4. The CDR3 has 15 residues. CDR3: CASSTSGTSTDTQYF. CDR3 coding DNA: TGTGCCAGCAGCACTAGCGGTACTAGCACAGATACGCAGTATTTT.

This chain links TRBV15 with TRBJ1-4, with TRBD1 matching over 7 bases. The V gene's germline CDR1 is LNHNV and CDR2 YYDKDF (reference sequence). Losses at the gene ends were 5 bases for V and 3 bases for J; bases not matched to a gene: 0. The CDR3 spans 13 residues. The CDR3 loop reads CATSGTANEKLFF. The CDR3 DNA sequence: TGTGCCACCAGCGGGACAGCTAATGAAAAACTGTTTTTT.

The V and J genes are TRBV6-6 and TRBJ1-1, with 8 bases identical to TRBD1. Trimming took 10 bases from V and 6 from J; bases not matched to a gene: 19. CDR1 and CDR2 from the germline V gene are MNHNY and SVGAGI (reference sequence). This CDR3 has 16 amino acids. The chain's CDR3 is CATDERQGMKVAEAFF. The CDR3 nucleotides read TGTGCCACGGATGAGCGACAGGGGATGAAAGTGGCTGAAGCTTTCTTT.

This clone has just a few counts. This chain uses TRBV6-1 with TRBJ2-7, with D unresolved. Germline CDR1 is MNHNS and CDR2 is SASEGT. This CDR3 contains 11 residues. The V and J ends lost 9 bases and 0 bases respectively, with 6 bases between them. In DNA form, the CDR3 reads TGTGCCAGTTACAGCTCCTACGAGCAGTACTTC. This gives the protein CASYSSYEQYF.

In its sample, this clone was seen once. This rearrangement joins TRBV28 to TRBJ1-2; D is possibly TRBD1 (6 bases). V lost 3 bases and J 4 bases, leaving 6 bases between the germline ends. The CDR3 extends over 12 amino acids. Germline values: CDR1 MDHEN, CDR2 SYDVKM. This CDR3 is CASSLGAYGYTF. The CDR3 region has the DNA TGTGCCAGCAGTTTGGGGGCCTATGGCTACACCTTC.

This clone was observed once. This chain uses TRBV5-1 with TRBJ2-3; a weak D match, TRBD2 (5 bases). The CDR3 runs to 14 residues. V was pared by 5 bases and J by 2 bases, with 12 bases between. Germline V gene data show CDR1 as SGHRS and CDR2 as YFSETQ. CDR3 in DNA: TGCGCCAGCAGTACAAGCGGACCCACAGATACGCAGTATTTT. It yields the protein CASSTSGPTDTQYF.